The 12 T cell receptor beta chains presented below share a single source sample, sequenced in a study of brain T cells in children with intractable seizures. Time point specified: blood from clinic visit 5 months post-surgery; TSC patient then seizure free. Sequencing used immunoSEQ multiplex PCR; TCRdb keeps in-frame clones, though not all of them. The repertoire holds about 340,000 clones, about 94% seen once, with 4.5% to 7% in the top ten. This specimen consisted of peripheral blood, obtained 4 to 6 months after surgery. These receptor sequences come from a boy younger than two with tuberous sclerosis and intractable seizures.

The V and J genes are TRBV12-3 or TRBV12-4 and TRBJ2-1; D gene uncertain. The CDR3 totals 13 residues. Trimming removed 2 bases at V and 5 bases at J, with 7 bases between. In nucleotides, the CDR3 is TGTGCCAGCAGTTTAAAGCACAACAATGAGCAGTTCTTC. It yields the protein CASSLKHNNEQFF.

The count of this clone is one. The V call is TRBV11-3, the J call TRBJ2-7, with D hard to call. The germline CDR1 and CDR2 sequences are SGHNT and YENEEA. The CDR3 is made up of 11 amino acids. Trimming pared 0 bases from V and 3 bases from J, leaving 0 bases between. The CDR3 bases are TGTGCCAGCAGCTTAGACTACGAGCAGTACTTC. Amino acid sequence: CASSLDYEQYF.

The V gene is TRBV2, the J gene TRBJ2-7; D not resolved. The germline gives CDR1 SNHLY, CDR2 FYNNEI. V was shortened by 2 bases and J by 7 bases, with 6 bases between the two germline ends. The CDR3 runs to 11 residues. CDR3 nucleotide sequence: TGTGCCAGCAGTGAAAGCTGGGAGCAGTACTTC. It encodes CASSESWEQYF.

The V gene is TRBV27, the J gene TRBJ2-1, with D possibly being TRBD1 or TRBD2 (5 bases each). The CDR3 sequence is 21 residues long. Deletions cut 3 bases from V and 3 bases from J, with 30 bases between. Germline V gives CDR1 MNHEY, CDR2 SMNVEV (reference sequence). The CDR3 sequence: CASSFNLVDSPGRKDYNEQFF. The CDR3 DNA reads as TGTGCCAGCAGTTTCAATCTTGTGGATTCCCCGGGGCGGAAAGACTACAATGAGCAGTTCTTC.

V gene TRBV11-3 combines with J gene TRBJ2-2, with D tentatively TRBD2 (6 bases). The CDR3 sequence is 17 residues long. Between the trimmed V and J ends, which lost 5 bases and 4 bases, there was a span of 20 bases. Looked up from germline, CDR1 is SGHNT and CDR2 is YENEEA. DNA of the CDR3: TGTGCCAGCAGCACTCTATATGGGGGAGGCGTCACCGGGGAGCTGTTTTTT. Residues: CASSTLYGGGVTGELFF.

The rearrangement joins TRBV5-1 to TRBJ2-1; 10 bases agree with TRBD1. Germline trimming cut 2 bases from V and 0 bases from J; bases unmatched to any gene: 8. CDR1 is SGHRS, CDR2 YFSETQ, per germline. This CDR3 is 18 amino acids long. The CDR3 region is CASSLGQGVKSSYNEQFF. The CDR3 nucleotides are TGCGCCAGCAGCTTAGGACAGGGGGTTAAGAGCTCCTACAATGAGCAGTTCTTC.

The rearrangement links TRBV10-1 to TRBJ2-1; 8 bases line up with TRBD2. The CDR3 contains 13 residues. V lost 2 bases and J lost 10; bases outside the gene matches: 4. Germline V gene sequence: CDR1 WNHNN, CDR2 SYGVQD (reference sequence). The CDR3 DNA follows: TGCGCCAGCAGTGAGCGGGAGGGCCGGGAGCAGTTCTTC. As protein: CASSEREGREQFF.

This sequence joins TRBV18 and TRBJ2-7; D is possibly TRBD1 (6 bases). The CDR3 is 15 amino acids. The V gene's germline CDR1 is KGHSH and CDR2 LQKENI. V was pared by 3 bases and J by 3 bases, with 15 bases between. The CDR3 DNA reads as TGTGCCAGCTCACCTCAGGGGACCCTGGTCTACGAGCAGTACTTC. This translates into CASSPQGTLVYEQYF.

This chain uses TRBV30 with TRBJ1-2, with 12 bases identical to TRBD1. V gave up 2 bases and J gave up 6 bases; unmatched junction bases: 4. Germline V gene data show CDR1 as GTSNPN and CDR2 as SVGIG (reference sequence). This CDR3 region has 14 residues. In DNA, the CDR3 is TGTGCCTGGAGTCTGGGACAGGGGGCGCATGGCTACACCTTC. This translates into CAWSLGQGAHGYTF. Based on the CDR3 plus reference TRBV30 and TRBJ1-2, the full variable domain is SQTIHQWPATLVQPVGSPLSLECTVEGTSNPNLYWYRQAAGRGLQLLFYSVGIGQISSEVPQNLSASRPQDRQFILSSKKLLLSDSGFYLCAWSLGQGAHGYTFGSGTRLTVV.

This clone was picked up one time. The chain is built from TRBV19 and TRBJ1-1; D may be TRBD1 (5 bases). Germline CDR1 reads LNHDA; CDR2 reads SQIVND (reference sequence). This CDR3 region has 14 residues. V lost 6 bases and J 1 base, leaving 12 bases between the germline ends. The CDR3 DNA reads TGTGCCAGTAGATTTCGACAGACGAACACTGAAGCTTTCTTT. Translation gives CASRFRQTNTEAFF. The whole variable domain, filled in from reference TRBV19 and TRBJ1-1, reads DGGITQSPKYLFRKEGQNVTLSCEQNLNHDAMYWYRQDPGQGLRLIYYSQIVNDFQKGDIAEGYSVSREKKESFPLTVTSAQKNPTAFYLCASRFRQTNTEAFFGQGTRLTVV.

This chain connects TRBV10-3 to TRBJ2-1; maybe TRBD1 (6 bases). V lost 3 bases to trimming and J lost 6 bases, with 12 bases between them. In germline, CDR1 is ENHRY, CDR2 SYGVKD. This CDR3 is 14 amino acids long. CDR3: CAISDKGTLNEQFF. In DNA form, the CDR3 reads TGTGCCATCAGTGATAAGGGGACACTCAATGAGCAGTTCTTC.

This clone is a singleton in its sample. CDR3 loop: CASSQVAGGPEEASKEQYF. The CDR3 DNA sequence: TGTGCCAGCAGCCAAGTGGCGGGAGGCCCTGAAGAAGCCTCTAAAGAGCAGTACTTC. The genes are TRBV4-2 and TRBJ2-7, with 8 positions matching TRBD2. The germline V gene has CDR1 LGHNA and CDR2 YNFKEQ. Trimming took 1 base from V and 7 from J; bases not matched to a gene: 21. There are 19 residues in the CDR3.